These 18 T cell receptor beta chains share one sample of origin, sequenced in a study of blood T cell repertoires in COVID-19. Sequencing was performed with immunoSEQ multiplex PCR; in TCRdb, only in-frame clones are kept and a portion is missing. The sample carries under 250,000 clones, roughly 88% recorded once. The source material was peripheral blood. Receptors were obtained from an older man with acute or convalescent COVID-19.

The rearrangement links TRBV19 to TRBJ1-2, with 8 bases that match TRBD1. Germline CDR1 LNHDA, CDR2 SQIVND (reference sequence). The junction had 12 bases not matched to a gene; V was cut back by 5 bases and J by 7 bases. The CDR3 extends over 15 amino acids. The CDR3 region has the DNA TGTGCCAGTAGTCTAGTGGACAGGGAATCTCGTGGCTACACCTTC. Protein sequence: CASSLVDRESRGYTF.

The chain links TRBV10-1 to TRBJ2-1, with D unclear. This CDR3 region has 19 residues. CDR1 is WNHNN, CDR2 SYGVQD, per germline (reference sequence). V lost 6 bases to trimming and J lost 4 bases, with 28 bases between them. The CDR3 reads CASRASFSSAQTPYNEQFF. Here the CDR3 DNA reads TGCGCCAGCAGGGCCTCCTTTTCGAGCGCCCAAACCCCTTACAATGAGCAGTTCTTC.

The chain employs TRBV18 and TRBJ2-5, with D tentatively TRBD1 (5 bases). The germline CDR1 and CDR2 sequences are KGHSH and LQKENI. The CDR3 has 13 residues. V lost 3 bases and J lost 0, with 5 bases in between. The CDR3 DNA is TGTGCCAGCTCACCGGACAACCAAGAGACCCAGTACTTC. Its translation: CASSPDNQETQYF.

CDR3 residues: CASSHGQSPTNTEAFF. The CDR3 coding sequence is TGCGCCAGCAGCCACGGACAGTCACCCACAAACACTGAAGCTTTCTTT. The chain combines TRBV5-1 with TRBJ1-1; D may be TRBD1 (6 bases). V dropped 4 bases and J dropped 2 bases, with 18 bases sitting between them. The germline V gene encodes CDR1 SGHRS and CDR2 YFSETQ. The CDR3 spans 16 residues.

The CDR3 spells CASSNYRQGSNQPQHF. The CDR3 region has the DNA TGTGCCAGCAGCAACTACAGACAGGGTAGCAATCAGCCCCAGCATTTT. The rearrangement links TRBV28 to TRBJ1-5; 7 bases are a match to TRBD1. The germline V gene has CDR1 MDHEN and CDR2 SYDVKM. This CDR3 is built from 16 residues. V shed 6 bases, J shed 0 bases, and the junction held 8 bases outside the gene matches.

This chain links TRBV28 with TRBJ2-5, with 12 bases matching TRBD2. Germline CDR1 and CDR2: MDHEN and SYDVKM. V trimming: 6 bases; J trimming: 5 bases; junction bases outside the gene matches: 7. The CDR3 runs to 15 residues. The CDR3 DNA follows: TGTGCCAGCAGGGAGACTAGCGGGAGTGGGGAGACCCAGTACTTC. Its protein is CASRETSGSGETQYF.

This chain joins TRBV11-2 and TRBJ1-1; D unclear. Per germline, CDR1 SGHAT and CDR2 FQNNGV. The V end was cut by 5 bases, the J end by 1 base, with 11 bases between. This CDR3 region has 14 residues. The CDR3 DNA follows: TGTGCCAGCAGCCGCGGGAGTAGGAACACTGAAGCTTTCTTT. Its translation: CASSRGSRNTEAFF. Looking up the rest from reference TRBV11-2 and TRBJ1-1 gives the full variable domain: EAGVAQSPRYKIIEKRQSVAFWCNPISGHATLYWYQQILGQGPKLLIQFQNNGVVDDSQLPKDRFSAERLKGVDSTLKIQPAKLEDSAVYLCASSRGSRNTEAFFGQGTRLTVV.

The chain has TRBV2 and TRBJ2-7; 9 bases fit TRBD1. Germline CDR1 is SNHLY and CDR2 is FYNNEI. Trimming removed 2 bases from V and 3 bases from J; junction bases left unmatched: 5. The CDR3 consists of 15 residues. Here the CDR3 reads CASSERQGDFYEQYF. In DNA, the CDR3 is TGTGCCAGCAGTGAAAGACAGGGGGATTTCTACGAGCAGTACTTC.

The chain recombines TRBV5-3 with TRBJ2-3; the D is unclear. TRBV5-3 is known as an ORF, though its function is uncertain. This CDR3 has 12 residues. The V and J ends lost 4 bases and 4 bases respectively, with 7 bases between them. The CDR3 region is CARSRSADTQYF. CDR3 coding DNA: TGTGCCAGAAGCCGTTCTGCAGATACGCAGTATTTT.

The CDR3 bases are TGTGCCAGCGCCTGGAGGGAAGGGAACTATGGCTACACCTTC. Protein: CASAWREGNYGYTF. The V call is TRBV5-4, the J call TRBJ1-2, with D hard to call. Between the trimmed V and J ends, which lost 7 bases and 2 bases, there was a span of 15 bases. The germline gives CDR1 SGHNT, CDR2 YYREEE (reference sequence). The CDR3 sequence is 14 residues long.

This sequence joins TRBV7-2 and TRBJ1-2, with 8 positions matching TRBD1. The CDR3 is 14 amino acids. Trimming removed 0 bases from V and 8 bases from J; junction bases left unmatched: 5. The germline V gene has CDR1 SGHTA and CDR2 FQGNSA. The CDR3 loop reads CASSLAGQGLGYTF. CDR3 in DNA: TGTGCCAGCAGCTTAGCTGGACAGGGCCTGGGCTACACCTTC.

The genes are TRBV5-1 and TRBJ1-2; TRBD1 matches at 7 bases. V trimming: 2 bases; J trimming: 2 bases; junction bases outside the gene matches: 3. The CDR3 contains 14 residues. CDR1 is SGHRS, CDR2 YFSETQ, per germline. The CDR3 here is CASSFTTGNYGYTF. The CDR3 bases are TGCGCCAGCAGCTTCACGACAGGGAACTATGGCTACACCTTC.

The count of this clone is one. The chain has TRBV7-8 and TRBJ2-7; 13 bases agree with TRBD2. The trim removed 5 bases at V and 11 bases at J, leaving 3 bases unmatched. Germline-derived CDR1 and CDR2 are SGHVS and FQNEAQ. This CDR3 comprises 12 residues. The CDR3 nucleotides are TGTGCCAGCAGCCACGGGACTAGCGGGAAGTACTTC. Encoded protein: CASSHGTSGKYF.

The chain recombines TRBV28 with TRBJ2-1; 8 nucleotides agree with TRBD2. Unmatched junction bases numbered 6, after V lost 5 bases and J lost 0 bases. Looked up from germline, CDR1 is MDHEN and CDR2 is SYDVKM. CDR3 size: 16 residues. Here the CDR3 DNA reads TGTGCCAGCAGTCTACCCAGCGGGAGCTCCTACAATGAGCAGTTCTTC. Protein sequence: CASSLPSGSSYNEQFF.

The genes are TRBV15 and TRBJ2-5; 8 nucleotides line up with TRBD1. CDR3 size: 16 residues. V lost 0 bases, J lost 4 bases, and 7 bases stayed unmatched. Germline V gene data show CDR1 as LNHNV and CDR2 as YYDKDF (reference sequence). CDR3 region: CATSREPGTGGETQYF. The CDR3 coding sequence is TGTGCCACCAGCAGAGAACCAGGGACAGGTGGAGAGACCCAGTACTTC.

The gene calls are TRBV6-2 or TRBV6-3 and TRBJ1-5, with 9 bases that match TRBD1. Germline assignment: CDR1 MNHEY and CDR2 SVGEGT. The CDR3 covers 19 residues. J was trimmed by 0 bases and V by 2 bases; bases with no gene match: 11. This chain's CDR3 is CASSYTRQGGLYSNQPQHF. The CDR3, as DNA: TGTGCCAGCAGTTACACAAGACAGGGGGGCCTTTATAGCAATCAGCCCCAGCATTTT.

The chain carries TRBV6-5 and TRBJ1-6, with TRBD1 matching 7 bases. The length of the CDR3 is 14 residues. V lost 5 bases to trimming and J lost 6 bases; unmatched junction nucleotides: 4. The V gene's germline CDR1 is MNHEY and CDR2 SVGAGI. CDR3 nucleotides: TGTGCCAGCAGTCTGGACAGGTCTAATTCACCCCTCCACTTT. It encodes CASSLDRSNSPLHF.

The chain recombines TRBV5-1 with TRBJ2-1, with 8 nucleotides matching TRBD2. The ends lost 3 bases at V and 3 bases at J; junction bases unmatched: 5. CDR1 and CDR2 (germline): SGHRS, YFSETQ. This CDR3 is built from 15 residues. CDR3 sequence reads: CASSSTGTSYNEQFF. CDR3 nucleotides: TGCGCCAGCAGCTCGACCGGGACTAGCTACAATGAGCAGTTCTTC.